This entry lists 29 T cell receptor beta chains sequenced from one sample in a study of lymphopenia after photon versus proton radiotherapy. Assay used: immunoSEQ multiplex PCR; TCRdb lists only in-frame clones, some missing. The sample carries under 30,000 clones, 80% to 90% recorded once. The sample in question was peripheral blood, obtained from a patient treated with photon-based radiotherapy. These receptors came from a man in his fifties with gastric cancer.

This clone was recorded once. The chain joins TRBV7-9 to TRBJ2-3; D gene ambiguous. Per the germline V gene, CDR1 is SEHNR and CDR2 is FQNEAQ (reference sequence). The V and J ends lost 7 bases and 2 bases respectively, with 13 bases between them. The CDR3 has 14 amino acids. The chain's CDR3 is CASTREASTDTQYF. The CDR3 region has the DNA TGTGCCAGCACAAGGGAAGCGTCCACAGATACGCAGTATTTT.

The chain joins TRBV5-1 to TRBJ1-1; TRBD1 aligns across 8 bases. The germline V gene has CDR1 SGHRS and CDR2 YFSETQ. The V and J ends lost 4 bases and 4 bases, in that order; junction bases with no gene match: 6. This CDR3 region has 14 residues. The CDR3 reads CASSTHGTGTEAFF. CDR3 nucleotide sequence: TGCGCCAGCAGCACTCACGGGACAGGCACTGAAGCTTTCTTT.

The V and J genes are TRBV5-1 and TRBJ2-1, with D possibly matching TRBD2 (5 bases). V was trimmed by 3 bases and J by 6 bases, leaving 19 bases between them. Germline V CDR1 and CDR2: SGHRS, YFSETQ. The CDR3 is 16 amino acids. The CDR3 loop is CASSSRATTATNEQFF. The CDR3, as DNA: TGCGCCAGCAGCTCGAGGGCCACAACAGCGACCAATGAGCAGTTCTTC.

The CDR3 region has the DNA TGCGCCAGCAGCGATACGGGGGGGGCCGGCAATCAGCCCCAGCATTTT. Residues: CASSDTGGAGNQPQHF. The gene calls are TRBV4-1 and TRBJ1-5; D is possibly TRBD1 (6 bases). Germline values: CDR1 MGHRA, CDR2 YSYEKL. The CDR3 runs 16 residues. Trimming stripped 5 bases from V and 2 bases from J, with 16 bases between.

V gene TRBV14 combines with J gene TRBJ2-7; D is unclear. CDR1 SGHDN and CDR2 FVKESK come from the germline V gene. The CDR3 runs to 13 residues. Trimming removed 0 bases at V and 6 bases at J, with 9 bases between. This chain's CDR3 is CASSQDRFGEQYV. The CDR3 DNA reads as TGTGCCAGCAGCCAAGACAGGTTCGGCGAGCAGTACGTC.

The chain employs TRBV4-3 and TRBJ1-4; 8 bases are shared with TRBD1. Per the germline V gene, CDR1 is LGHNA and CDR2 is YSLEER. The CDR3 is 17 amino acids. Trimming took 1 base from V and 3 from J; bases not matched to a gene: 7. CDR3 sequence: CASSQGGRGRSNEKLFF. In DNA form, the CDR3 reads TGCGCCAGCAGCCAAGGGGGCAGGGGGCGATCTAATGAAAAACTGTTTTTT.

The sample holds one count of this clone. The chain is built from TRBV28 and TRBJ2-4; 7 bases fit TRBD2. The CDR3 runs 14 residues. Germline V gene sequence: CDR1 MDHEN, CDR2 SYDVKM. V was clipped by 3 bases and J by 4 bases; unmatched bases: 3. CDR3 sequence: CASSFGGNKNIQYF. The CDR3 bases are TGTGCCAGCAGTTTCGGGGGGAATAAAAACATTCAGTACTTC.

CDR3 nucleotide sequence: TGTGCCAGCAGCCAAAGAGTTCTGTCGGACAGGGGTATAAATGAGCAGTTCTTC. This sequence encodes CASSQRVLSDRGINEQFF. The rearrangement links TRBV14 to TRBJ2-1, with 9 bases identical to TRBD1. This CDR3 region has 18 residues. V was clipped by 2 bases and J by 7 bases; unmatched bases: 15. The V gene's germline CDR1 is SGHDN and CDR2 FVKESK.

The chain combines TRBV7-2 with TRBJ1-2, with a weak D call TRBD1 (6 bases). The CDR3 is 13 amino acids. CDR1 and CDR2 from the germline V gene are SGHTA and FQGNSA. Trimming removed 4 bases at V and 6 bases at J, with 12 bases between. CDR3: CASSSGQFHGYTF. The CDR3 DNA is TGTGCCAGCAGCTCTGGACAGTTTCATGGCTACACCTTC. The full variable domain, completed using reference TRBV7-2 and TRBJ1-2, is GAGVSQSPSNKVTEKGKDVELRCDPISGHTALYWYRQSLGQGLEFLIYFQGNSAPDKSGLPSDRFSAERTGGSVSTLTIQRTQQEDSAVYLCASSSGQFHGYTFGSGTRLTVV.

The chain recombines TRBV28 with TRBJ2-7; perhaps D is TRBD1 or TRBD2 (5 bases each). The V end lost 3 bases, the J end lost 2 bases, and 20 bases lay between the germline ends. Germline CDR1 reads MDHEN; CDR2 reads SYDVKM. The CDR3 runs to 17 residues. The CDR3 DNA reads TGTGCCAGCAGTTTTCTCGCCCCCATTCGGGACCCCTACGAGCAGTACTTC. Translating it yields CASSFLAPIRDPYEQYF.

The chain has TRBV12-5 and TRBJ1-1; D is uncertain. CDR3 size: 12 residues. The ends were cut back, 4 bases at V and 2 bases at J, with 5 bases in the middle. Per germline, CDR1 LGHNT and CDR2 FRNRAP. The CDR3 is CASGSRNTEAFF. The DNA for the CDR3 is TGTGCTAGTGGTTCTCGTAACACTGAAGCTTTCTTT. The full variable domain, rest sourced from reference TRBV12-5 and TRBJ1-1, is DARVTQTPRHKVTEMGQEVTMRCQPILGHNTVFWYRQTMMQGLELLAYFRNRAPLDDSGMPKDRFSAEMPDATLATLKIQPSEPRDSAVYFCASGSRNTEAFFGQGTRLTVV.

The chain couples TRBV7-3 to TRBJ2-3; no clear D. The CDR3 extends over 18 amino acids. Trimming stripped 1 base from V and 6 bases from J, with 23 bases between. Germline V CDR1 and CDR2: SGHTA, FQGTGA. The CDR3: CASSLNGPRTVQGDTQYF. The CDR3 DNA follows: TGTGCCAGCAGCTTAAATGGTCCGAGGACGGTTCAAGGGGATACGCAGTATTTT.

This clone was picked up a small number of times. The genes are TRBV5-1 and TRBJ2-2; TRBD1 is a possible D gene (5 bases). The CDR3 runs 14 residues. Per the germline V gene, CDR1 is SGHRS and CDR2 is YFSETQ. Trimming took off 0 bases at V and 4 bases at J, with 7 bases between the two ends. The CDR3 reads CASSLVQVTGELFF. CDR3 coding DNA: TGCGCCAGCAGCTTGGTACAGGTCACCGGGGAGCTGTTTTTT.

Here the CDR3 reads CASGIQGFWNEQFF. The CDR3 nucleotides are TGCGCCAGCGGAATACAGGGGTTCTGGAATGAGCAGTTCTTC. This chain uses TRBV5-1 with TRBJ2-1; 7 nucleotides align to TRBD1. Germline CDR1 SGHRS, CDR2 YFSETQ. Germline trimming cut 7 bases from V and 7 bases from J; bases unmatched to any gene: 11. The CDR3 runs 14 residues. The whole variable domain, remainder taken from reference TRBV5-1 and TRBJ2-1, is KAGVTQTPRYLIKTRGQQVTLSCSPISGHRSVSWYQQTPGQGLQFLFEYFSETQRNKGNFPGRFSGRQFSNSRSEMNVSTLELGDSALYLCASGIQGFWNEQFFGPGTRLTVL.

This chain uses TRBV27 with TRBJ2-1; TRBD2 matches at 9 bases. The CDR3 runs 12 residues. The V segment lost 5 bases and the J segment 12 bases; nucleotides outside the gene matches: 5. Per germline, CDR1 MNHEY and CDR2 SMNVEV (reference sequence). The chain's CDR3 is CASSLSGGAQFF. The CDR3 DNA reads TGTGCCAGCAGTCTTAGCGGGGGAGCGCAGTTCTTC.

The CDR3 loop reads CASSPKYTGELFF. For the CDR3, the DNA is TGTGCCAGCAGCCCCAAATACACCGGGGAGCTGTTTTTT. The V and J genes are TRBV7-8 and TRBJ2-2; no definite D call. V dropped 5 bases and J dropped 3 bases, with 7 bases sitting between them. Germline CDR1 is SGHVS and CDR2 is FQNEAQ. The CDR3 extends over 13 amino acids.

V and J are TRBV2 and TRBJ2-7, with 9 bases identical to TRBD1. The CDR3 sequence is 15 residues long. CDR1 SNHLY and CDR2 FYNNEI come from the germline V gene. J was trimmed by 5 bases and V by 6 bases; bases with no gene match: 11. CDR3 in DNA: TGTGCCAGCAGAACCGGGACAGGGAATCGGGACGAGCAGTACTTC. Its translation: CASRTGTGNRDEQYF.

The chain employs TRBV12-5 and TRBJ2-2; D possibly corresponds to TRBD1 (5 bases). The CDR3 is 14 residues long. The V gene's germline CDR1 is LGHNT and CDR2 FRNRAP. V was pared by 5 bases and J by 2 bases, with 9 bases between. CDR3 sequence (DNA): TGTGCTAGTGGTAGGGGATCAAACACCGGGGAGCTGTTTTTT. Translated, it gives CASGRGSNTGELFF.

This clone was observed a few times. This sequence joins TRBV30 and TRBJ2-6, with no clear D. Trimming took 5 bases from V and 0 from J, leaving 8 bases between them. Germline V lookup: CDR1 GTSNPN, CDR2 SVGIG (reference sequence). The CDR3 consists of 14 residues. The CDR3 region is CAWGRISGANVLTF. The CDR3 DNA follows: TGTGCCTGGGGTCGGATCTCTGGGGCCAACGTCCTGACTTTC. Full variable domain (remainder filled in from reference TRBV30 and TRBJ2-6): SQTIHQWPATLVQPVGSPLSLECTVEGTSNPNLYWYRQAAGRGLQLLFYSVGIGQISSEVPQNLSASRPQDRQFILSSKKLLLSDSGFYLCAWGRISGANVLTFGAGSRLTVL.

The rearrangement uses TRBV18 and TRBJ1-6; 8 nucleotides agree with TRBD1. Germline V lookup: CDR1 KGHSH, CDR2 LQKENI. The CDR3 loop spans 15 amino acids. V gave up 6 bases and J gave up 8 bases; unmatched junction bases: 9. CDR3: CASSLTGDRDSPLHF. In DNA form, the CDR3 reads TGTGCCAGCTCGCTGACAGGGGATAGAGATTCACCCCTCCACTTT.

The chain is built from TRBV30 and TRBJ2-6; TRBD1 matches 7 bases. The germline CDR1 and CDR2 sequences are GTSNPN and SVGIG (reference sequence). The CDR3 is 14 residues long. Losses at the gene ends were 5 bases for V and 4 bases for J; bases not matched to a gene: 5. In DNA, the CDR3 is TGTGCCTGGGAAACAGGGGCAGGGGCCAACGTCCTGACTTTC. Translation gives CAWETGAGANVLTF.

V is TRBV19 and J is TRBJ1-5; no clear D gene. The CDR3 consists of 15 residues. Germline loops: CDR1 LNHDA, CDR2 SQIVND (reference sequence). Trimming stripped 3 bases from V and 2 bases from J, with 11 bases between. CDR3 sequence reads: CASSIAQSGNQPQHF. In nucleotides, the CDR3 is TGTGCCAGTAGTATTGCCCAGTCTGGCAATCAGCCCCAGCATTTT. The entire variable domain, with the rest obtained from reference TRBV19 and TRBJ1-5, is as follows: DGGITQSPKYLFRKEGQNVTLSCEQNLNHDAMYWYRQDPGQGLRLIYYSQIVNDFQKGDIAEGYSVSREKKESFPLTVTSAQKNPTAFYLCASSIAQSGNQPQHFGDGTRLSIL.

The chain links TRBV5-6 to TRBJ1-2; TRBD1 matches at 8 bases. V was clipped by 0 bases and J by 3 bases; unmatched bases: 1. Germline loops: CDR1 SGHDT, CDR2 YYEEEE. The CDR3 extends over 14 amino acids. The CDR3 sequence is CASSLEDRDYGYTF. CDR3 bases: TGTGCCAGCAGCTTGGAGGACAGGGACTATGGCTACACCTTC.

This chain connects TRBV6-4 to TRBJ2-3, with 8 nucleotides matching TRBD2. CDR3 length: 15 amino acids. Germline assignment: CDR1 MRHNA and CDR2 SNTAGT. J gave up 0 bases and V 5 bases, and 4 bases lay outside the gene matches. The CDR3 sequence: CASSNAGGSTDTQYF. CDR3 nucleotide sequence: TGTGCCAGCAGTAACGCGGGGGGAAGCACAGATACGCAGTATTTT.

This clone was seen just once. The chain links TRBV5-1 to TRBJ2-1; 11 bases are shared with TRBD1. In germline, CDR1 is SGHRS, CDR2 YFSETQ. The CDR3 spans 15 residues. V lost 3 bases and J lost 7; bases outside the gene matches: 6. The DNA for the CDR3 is TGCGCCAGCAGCTCCGGACAGGGGGCGCGGAATGAGCAGTTCTTC. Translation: CASSSGQGARNEQFF.

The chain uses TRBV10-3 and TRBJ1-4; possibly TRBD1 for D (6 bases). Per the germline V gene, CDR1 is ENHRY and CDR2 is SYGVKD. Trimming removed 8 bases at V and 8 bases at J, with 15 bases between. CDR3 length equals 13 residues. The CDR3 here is CAIGQGQGEKLFF. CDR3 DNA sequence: TGTGCCATCGGCCAGGGGCAAGGGGAAAAACTGTTTTTT.

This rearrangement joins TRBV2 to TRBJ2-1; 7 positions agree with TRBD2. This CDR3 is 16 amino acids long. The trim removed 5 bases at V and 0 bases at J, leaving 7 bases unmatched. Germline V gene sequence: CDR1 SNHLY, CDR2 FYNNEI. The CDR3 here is CASSLRGLSSYNEQFF. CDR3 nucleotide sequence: TGTGCCAGCAGTTTGAGGGGACTAAGCTCCTACAATGAGCAGTTCTTC.

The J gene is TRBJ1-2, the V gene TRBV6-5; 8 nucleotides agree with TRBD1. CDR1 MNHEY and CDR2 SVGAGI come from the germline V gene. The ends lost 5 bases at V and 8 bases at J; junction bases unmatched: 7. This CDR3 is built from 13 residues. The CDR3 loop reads CASSLTGGRGYTF. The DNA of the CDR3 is TGTGCCAGCAGTCTTACAGGGGGAAGAGGCTACACCTTC.

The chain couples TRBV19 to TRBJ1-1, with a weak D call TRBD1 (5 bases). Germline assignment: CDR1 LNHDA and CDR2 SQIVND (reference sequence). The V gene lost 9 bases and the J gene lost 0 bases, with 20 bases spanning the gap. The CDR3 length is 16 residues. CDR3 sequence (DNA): TGTGCCAGCTCAGGGTTAAGGAGTGGGATGAACACTGAAGCTTTCTTT. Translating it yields CASSGLRSGMNTEAFF.